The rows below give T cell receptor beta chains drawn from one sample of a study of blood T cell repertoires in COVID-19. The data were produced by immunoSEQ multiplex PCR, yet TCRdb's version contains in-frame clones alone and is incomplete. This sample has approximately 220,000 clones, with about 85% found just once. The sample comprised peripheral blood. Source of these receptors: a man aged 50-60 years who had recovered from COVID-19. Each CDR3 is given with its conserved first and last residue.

CDR3aa: CASRYLDSSNTEAFF
v_gene: TRBV28
j_gene: TRBJ1-1

CDR3aa: CASSRGGMNTEAFF
v_gene: TRBV28
j_gene: TRBJ1-1

CDR3aa: CAWSAVGDQSNQPQHF
v_gene: TRBV30
j_gene: TRBJ1-5

CDR3aa: CASSQEGLAPRHRWGQFF
v_gene: TRBV3-1/TRBV3-2
j_gene: TRBJ2-1

CDR3aa: CASSELGTSGDTQYF
v_gene: TRBV10-1
j_gene: TRBJ2-3

CDR3aa: CASSLQAGYNEQFF
v_gene: TRBV5-4
j_gene: TRBJ2-1

CDR3aa: CASSPPAGGPNSYNEQFF
v_gene: TRBV3-1/TRBV3-2
j_gene: TRBJ2-1

CDR3aa: CASSLEGGPLTEKLFF
v_gene: TRBV5-1
j_gene: TRBJ1-4

CDR3aa: CAWSPLARNEQFF
v_gene: TRBV30
j_gene: TRBJ2-1

CDR3aa: CASSSVANTEAFF
v_gene: TRBV7-9
j_gene: TRBJ1-1

CDR3aa: CASSLDGRTNGETQYF
v_gene: TRBV7-9
j_gene: TRBJ2-5

CDR3aa: CASSLWANYGYTF
v_gene: TRBV27
j_gene: TRBJ1-2

CDR3aa: CASSLPTGGAKPQHF
v_gene: TRBV28
j_gene: TRBJ1-5

CDR3aa: CASSLARQGAGELFF
v_gene: TRBV7-9
j_gene: TRBJ2-2

CDR3aa: CASSYQRILGNEQFF
v_gene: TRBV7-2
j_gene: TRBJ2-1

CDR3aa: CASSLRQDQETQYF
v_gene: TRBV11-2
j_gene: TRBJ2-5

CDR3aa: CASRRGRETQYF
v_gene: TRBV28
j_gene: TRBJ2-5

CDR3aa: CASSPQGRVAEAFF
v_gene: TRBV28
j_gene: TRBJ1-1

CDR3aa: CASSITTGGRGDTQYF
v_gene: TRBV9
j_gene: TRBJ2-3

CDR3aa: CASSYEEANEQFF
v_gene: TRBV6-5
j_gene: TRBJ2-1

CDR3aa: CASSHSTDTQYF
v_gene: TRBV5-1
j_gene: TRBJ2-3

CDR3aa: CASSRGPREARSYEQYF
v_gene: TRBV5-4
j_gene: TRBJ2-7

CDR3aa: CASSENPVRYEQFF
v_gene: TRBV10-2
j_gene: TRBJ2-1

CDR3aa: CATSTRTGRINEAFF
v_gene: TRBV15
j_gene: TRBJ1-1

CDR3aa: CASSPLPGQGLEKLFF
v_gene: TRBV28
j_gene: TRBJ1-4

CDR3aa: CASSPDQGANQPQHF
v_gene: TRBV5-1
j_gene: TRBJ1-5

CDR3aa: CASSLSQGANTEAFF
v_gene: TRBV28
j_gene: TRBJ1-1

CDR3aa: CASSPDRAGNEQFF
v_gene: TRBV18
j_gene: TRBJ2-1

CDR3aa: CASSRARTSSHNEQFF
v_gene: TRBV3-1/TRBV3-2
j_gene: TRBJ2-1

CDR3aa: CASSVGGLAAGEQFF
v_gene: TRBV9
j_gene: TRBJ2-1

CDR3aa: CASSPTVSGNTIYF
v_gene: TRBV7-9
j_gene: TRBJ1-3

CDR3aa: CASSAGVQETQYF
v_gene: TRBV9
j_gene: TRBJ2-5

CDR3aa: CASSWRTSGTGELFF
v_gene: TRBV27
j_gene: TRBJ2-2

CDR3aa: CASTTGVRPEKLFF
v_gene: TRBV5-1
j_gene: TRBJ1-4

CDR3aa: CASSVAGAGGLDTQYF
v_gene: TRBV9
j_gene: TRBJ2-3

CDR3aa: CASPPSSGMGTDTQYF
v_gene: TRBV28
j_gene: TRBJ2-3

CDR3aa: CASSQAGAKNIQYF
v_gene: TRBV3-1/TRBV3-2
j_gene: TRBJ2-4

CDR3aa: CASSERTGGEQFF
v_gene: TRBV7-2
j_gene: TRBJ2-1

CDR3aa: CASSAYSGGGDEKLFF
v_gene: TRBV25-1
j_gene: TRBJ1-4

CDR3aa: CASAIKPGMNTEAFF
v_gene: TRBV6-5
j_gene: TRBJ1-1

CDR3aa: CASSPGVYEQYF
v_gene: TRBV6-6
j_gene: TRBJ2-7

CDR3aa: CASSFRQGARELFF
v_gene: TRBV27
j_gene: TRBJ1-4

CDR3aa: CASSVLSGYNEQYF
v_gene: TRBV19
j_gene: TRBJ2-7